The clone carrying this T cell receptor beta chain showed up just a few times. This record comes from a study of identical twins. The V end was cut by 3 bases, the J end by 6 bases, with 8 bases between. Germline CDR1 DFQATT, CDR2 SNEGSKA (reference sequence). The CDR3 is 12 amino acids. From the 5' RACE reads, TCRdb called clonotypes with MiXCR, one entry per CDR3 protein. The sample records roughly 230,000 distinct CDR3 sequences, about 8.3% being singletons. This sample was shared with a second study, whose subject was yellow fever vaccine responses in identical twins.

The rearrangement uses TRBV20-1 and TRBJ1-4, with D possibly being TRBD1 (5 bases). Sample: CD8+ T cells sorted from blood. This clonotype was obtained from a woman aged 18-35 years in good health. The CDR3 bases are TGCAGTGCTAGGACAGTCGATGAAAAACTGTTTTTT. Translating gives CSARTVDEKLFF.